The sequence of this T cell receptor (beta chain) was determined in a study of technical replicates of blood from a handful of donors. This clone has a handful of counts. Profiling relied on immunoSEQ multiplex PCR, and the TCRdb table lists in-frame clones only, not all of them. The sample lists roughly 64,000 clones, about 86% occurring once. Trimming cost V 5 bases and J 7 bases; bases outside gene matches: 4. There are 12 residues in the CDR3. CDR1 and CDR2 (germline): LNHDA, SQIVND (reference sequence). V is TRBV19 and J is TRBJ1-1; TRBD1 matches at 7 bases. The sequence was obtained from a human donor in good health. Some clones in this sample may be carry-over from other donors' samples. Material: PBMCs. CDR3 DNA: TGTGCCAGTAGTGCCGACAGGGTTGAAGCTTTCTTT. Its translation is CASSADRVEAFF.